This T cell receptor (beta chain) was profiled in a study of shared clonotypes between healthy human individuals. Study conclusions and caveats: Sampling included only blood; tissue repertoires likely differ. A handful of donors showed sharing of approximately 4.7% of naive CD4 clonotypes.

Repertoires were generated with immunoSEQ multiplex PCR, while TCRdb's copy carries only in-frame clones and drops some. The sample has approximately 2.5 million clones, approximately 94% seen once. Note on this clone: Its antigen is not known.

This receptor was taken from a man in his late teens or twenties in good health. Some clones in this sample may be carry-over from other donors' samples. The sequenced sample was naive CD4+ T cells from PBMCs. Subset defined: CD45RA+ positively selected.

The CDR3 region has the DNA TGTGCCAGCAGTTTATGGGGCTACGAGCAGTACTTC. Its protein is CASSLWGYEQYF. The rearrangement uses TRBV28 and TRBJ2-7; D is unresolved. CDR1 and CDR2 from the germline V gene are MDHEN and SYDVKM. The CDR3 is 12 residues long. The ends were cut back, 0 bases at V and 3 bases at J, with 3 bases in the middle. The full variable domain, its missing parts supplied by reference TRBV28 and TRBJ2-7, is DVKVTQSSRYLVKRTGEKVFLECVQDMDHENMFWYRQDPGLGLRLIYFSYDVKMKEKGDIPEGYSVSREKKERFSLILESASTNQTSMYLCASSLWGYEQYFGPGTRLTVT.